One sample yielded the 2 T cell receptor beta chains listed below, sequenced in a study of cytomegalovirus exposure and HLA in healthy donors. PCR amplification relied on 60 Vbeta primers (plus 13 Jbeta primers). The data were produced by immunoSEQ multiplex PCR, yet TCRdb's version contains in-frame clones alone and is incomplete. Here the sample spans 99,000 or so clones, 65% to 85% being singletons. Sequencing input: PBMCs. The receptors originated from a male donor in good health and CMV-seronegative.

The V and J genes are TRBV5-1 and TRBJ2-1; D not certain. The CDR3 totals 16 residues. Germline CDR1 SGHRS, CDR2 YFSETQ. V lost 0 bases and J lost 0, with 10 bases in between. CDR3 sequence reads: CASSLVSLSSYNEQFF. The CDR3 DNA reads TGCGCCAGCAGCTTGGTGTCTCTAAGCTCCTACAATGAGCAGTTCTTC.

V is TRBV10-1 and J is TRBJ2-2, with 8 bases identical to TRBD2. Unmatched junction bases numbered 5, after V lost 3 bases and J lost 8 bases. Germline-derived CDR1 and CDR2 are WNHNN and SYGVQD (reference sequence). The CDR3 sequence is 14 residues long. This CDR3 is CASSDPGGSGELFF. CDR3 in DNA: TGCGCCAGCAGTGATCCGGGAGGGTCTGGGGAGCTGTTTTTT.